This paragraph reports one T cell receptor (beta chain). This specimen comes from a study of T cell changes during pregnancy in multiple sclerosis. Sequencing used immunoSEQ multiplex PCR; TCRdb keeps in-frame clones, though not all of them. The table lists around 69,000 clones, around nine tenths of them singletons. The source is a female donor with multiple sclerosis, enrolled in a pregnancy study. Material: peripheral blood, obtained in the third trimester of pregnancy.

The CDR3 sequence: CASAWGTGQGANEQYF. CDR3 coding DNA: TGTGCTAGTGCCTGGGGGACTGGACAGGGGGCAAACGAGCAGTACTTC. The chain joins TRBV12-5 to TRBJ2-7, with TRBD1 matching 11 bases. The CDR3 runs 16 residues. Germline V gene sequence: CDR1 LGHNT, CDR2 FRNRAP. V gave up 7 bases and J gave up 5 bases; unmatched junction bases: 13.